The sequence of this TCR beta chain was determined in a study of cytomegalovirus exposure and HLA in healthy donors. Across the study: From HLA-typed donors, an early data release held approximately 85 million unique TCRs.

Broader study findings: Cytomegalovirus association was assigned to 170 or so TCR beta chains. Later, an analysis showed that TCR beta chains associated with HLA were more clonally expanded than others that were equally common.

A multiplex PCR was run with 60 Vbeta primers and 13 Jbeta primers. The table came from immunoSEQ multiplex PCR; TCRdb's copy has only in-frame clones and leaves some out. The sample has around 180,000 clones; about 80% are singletons. This clone was counted a few times. Its antigen is still unknown. Germline V CDR1 and CDR2: LGHNA, YSLEER. The junction had 7 bases not matched to a gene; V was cut back by 2 bases and J by 5 bases. This CDR3 is built from 15 residues. This sequence joins TRBV4-3 and TRBJ2-7, with 9 bases aligning to TRBD1. The specimen was PBMCs. The receptor was isolated from a woman in her thirties or forties in good health and CMV-seronegative. DNA for the CDR3: TGCGCCAGCAGCCAATCCCGGGACAGGGTGCACGAGCAGTACTTC. This encodes CASSQSRDRVHEQYF.